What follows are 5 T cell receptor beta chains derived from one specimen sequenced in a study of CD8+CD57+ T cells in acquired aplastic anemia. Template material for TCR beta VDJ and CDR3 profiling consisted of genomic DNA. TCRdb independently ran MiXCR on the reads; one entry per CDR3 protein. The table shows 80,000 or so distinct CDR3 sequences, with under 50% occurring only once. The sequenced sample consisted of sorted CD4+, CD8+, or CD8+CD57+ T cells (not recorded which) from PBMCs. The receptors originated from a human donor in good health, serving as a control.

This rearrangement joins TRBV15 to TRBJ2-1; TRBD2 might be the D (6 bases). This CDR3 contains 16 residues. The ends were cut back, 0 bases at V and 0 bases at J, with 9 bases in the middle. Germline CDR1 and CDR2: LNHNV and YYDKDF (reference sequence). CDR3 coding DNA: TGTGCCACCAGCAGAGATGGGGGGAGCTCCTACAATGAGCAGTTCTTC. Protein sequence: CATSRDGGSSYNEQFF.

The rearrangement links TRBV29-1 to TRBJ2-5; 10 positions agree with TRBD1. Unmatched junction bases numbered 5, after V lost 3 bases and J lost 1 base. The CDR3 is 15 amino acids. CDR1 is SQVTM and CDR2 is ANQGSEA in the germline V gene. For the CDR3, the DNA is TGCAGCGTTGAGACGGACAGGGGGGCCCAAGAGACCCAGTACTTC. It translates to CSVETDRGAQETQYF.

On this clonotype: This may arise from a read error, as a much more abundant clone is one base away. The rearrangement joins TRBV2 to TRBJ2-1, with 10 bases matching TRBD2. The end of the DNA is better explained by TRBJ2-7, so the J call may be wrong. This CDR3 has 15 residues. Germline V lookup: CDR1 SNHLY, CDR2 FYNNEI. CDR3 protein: CASSSGGLGDNEQYF. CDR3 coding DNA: TGTGCCAGCTCTAGCGGGGGCCTAGGGGACAATGAGCAGTACTTC.

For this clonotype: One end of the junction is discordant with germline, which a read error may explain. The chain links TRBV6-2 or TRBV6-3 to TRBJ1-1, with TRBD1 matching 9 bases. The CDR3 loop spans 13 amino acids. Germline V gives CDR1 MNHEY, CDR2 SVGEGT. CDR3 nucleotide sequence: TGTGCCAGCGGGACAGGGATGAACACTGAAGCTTCCTTT. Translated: CASGTGMNTEASF.

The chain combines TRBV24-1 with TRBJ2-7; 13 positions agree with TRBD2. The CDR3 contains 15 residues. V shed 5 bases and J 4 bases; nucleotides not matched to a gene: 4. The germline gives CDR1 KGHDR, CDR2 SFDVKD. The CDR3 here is CATSARTSGRYEQYF. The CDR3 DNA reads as TGTGCCACCAGTGCACGGACTAGCGGGAGATACGAGCAGTACTTC.